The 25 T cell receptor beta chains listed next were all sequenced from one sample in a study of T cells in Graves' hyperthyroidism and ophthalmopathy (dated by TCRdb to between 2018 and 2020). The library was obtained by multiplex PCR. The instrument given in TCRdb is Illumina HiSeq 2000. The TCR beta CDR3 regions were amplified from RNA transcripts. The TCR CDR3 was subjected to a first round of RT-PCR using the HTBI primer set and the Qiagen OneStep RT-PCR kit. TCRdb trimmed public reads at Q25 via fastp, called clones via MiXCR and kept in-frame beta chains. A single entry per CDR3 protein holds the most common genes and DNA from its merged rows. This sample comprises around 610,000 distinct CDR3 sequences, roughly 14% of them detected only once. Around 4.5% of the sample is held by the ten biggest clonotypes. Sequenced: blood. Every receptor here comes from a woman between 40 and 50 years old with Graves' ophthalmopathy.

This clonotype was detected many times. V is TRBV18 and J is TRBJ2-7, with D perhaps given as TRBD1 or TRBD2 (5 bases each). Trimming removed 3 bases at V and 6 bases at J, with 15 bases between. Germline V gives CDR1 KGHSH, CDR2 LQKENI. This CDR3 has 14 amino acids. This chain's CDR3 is CASSPRDPSREQYF. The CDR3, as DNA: TGTGCCAGCTCACCCAGGGACCCCTCGCGCGAGCAGTACTTC.

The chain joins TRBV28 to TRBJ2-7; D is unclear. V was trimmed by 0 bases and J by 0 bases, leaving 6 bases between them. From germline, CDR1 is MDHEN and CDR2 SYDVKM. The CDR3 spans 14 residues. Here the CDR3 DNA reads TGTGCCAGCAGTTTATGGGACGACTCCTACGAGCAGTACTTC. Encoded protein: CASSLWDDSYEQYF.

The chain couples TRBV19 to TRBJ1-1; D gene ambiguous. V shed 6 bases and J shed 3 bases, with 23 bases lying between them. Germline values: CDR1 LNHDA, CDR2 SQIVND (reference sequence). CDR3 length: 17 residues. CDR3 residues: CASSPRLSGSGDTEAFF. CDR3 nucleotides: TGTGCCAGTAGCCCCAGGTTGAGTGGTAGCGGTGACACTGAAGCTTTCTTT.

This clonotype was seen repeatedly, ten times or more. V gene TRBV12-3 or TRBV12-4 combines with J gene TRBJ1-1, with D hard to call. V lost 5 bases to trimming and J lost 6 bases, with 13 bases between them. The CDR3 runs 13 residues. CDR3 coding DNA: TGTGCCAGCAGTCCCTTCGGTCGGGCTGAAGCTTTCTTT. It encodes CASSPFGRAEAFF.

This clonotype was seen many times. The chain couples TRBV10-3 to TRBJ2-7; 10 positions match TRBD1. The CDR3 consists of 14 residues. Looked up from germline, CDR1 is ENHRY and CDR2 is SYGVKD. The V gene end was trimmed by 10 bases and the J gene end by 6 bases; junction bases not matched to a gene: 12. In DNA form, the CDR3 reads TGTGCCACCCGCGGGACAGGGGCCTCGGGCGAGCAGTACTTC. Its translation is CATRGTGASGEQYF.

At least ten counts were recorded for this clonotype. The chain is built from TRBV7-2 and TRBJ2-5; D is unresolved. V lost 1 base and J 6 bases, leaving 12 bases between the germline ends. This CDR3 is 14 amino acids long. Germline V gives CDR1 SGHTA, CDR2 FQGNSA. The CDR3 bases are TGTGCCAGCAGCTTAGGTTCACAGCCGAAGACCCAGTACTTC. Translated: CASSLGSQPKTQYF.

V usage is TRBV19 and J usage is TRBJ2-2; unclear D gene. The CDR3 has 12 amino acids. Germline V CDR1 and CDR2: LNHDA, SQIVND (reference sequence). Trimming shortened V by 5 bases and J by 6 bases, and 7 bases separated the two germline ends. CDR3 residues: CASSQRSGELFF. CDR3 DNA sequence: TGTGCCAGTAGTCAAAGATCCGGGGAGCTGTTTTTT.

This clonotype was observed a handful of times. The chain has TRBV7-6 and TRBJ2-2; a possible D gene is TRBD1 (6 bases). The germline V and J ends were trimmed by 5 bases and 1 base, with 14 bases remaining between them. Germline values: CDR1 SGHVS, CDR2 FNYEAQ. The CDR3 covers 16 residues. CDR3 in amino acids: CASSPRQAVNTGELFF. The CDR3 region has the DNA TGTGCCAGCAGCCCTCGACAGGCGGTGAACACCGGGGAGCTGTTTTTT.

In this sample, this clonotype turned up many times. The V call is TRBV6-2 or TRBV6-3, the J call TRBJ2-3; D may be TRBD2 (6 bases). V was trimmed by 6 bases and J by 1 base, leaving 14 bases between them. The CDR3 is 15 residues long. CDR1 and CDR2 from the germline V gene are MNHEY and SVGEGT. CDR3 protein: CASSRLASGTDTQYF. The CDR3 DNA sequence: TGTGCCAGCAGCCGCCTGGCTAGCGGCACAGATACGCAGTATTTT.

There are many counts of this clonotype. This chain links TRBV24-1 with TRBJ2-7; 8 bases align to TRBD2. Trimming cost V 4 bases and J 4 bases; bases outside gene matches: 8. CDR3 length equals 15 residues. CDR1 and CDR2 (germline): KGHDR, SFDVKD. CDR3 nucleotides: TGTGCCACCAGTGAGAGCGGGAGTGGGGGGTACGAGCAGTACTTC. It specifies CATSESGSGGYEQYF.

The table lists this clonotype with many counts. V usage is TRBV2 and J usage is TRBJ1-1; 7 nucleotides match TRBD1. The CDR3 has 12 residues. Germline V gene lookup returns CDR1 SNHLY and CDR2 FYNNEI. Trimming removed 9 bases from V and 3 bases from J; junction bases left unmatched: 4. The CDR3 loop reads CASLGQYTEAFF. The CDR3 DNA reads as TGTGCCAGTTTGGGACAGTACACTGAAGCTTTCTTT.

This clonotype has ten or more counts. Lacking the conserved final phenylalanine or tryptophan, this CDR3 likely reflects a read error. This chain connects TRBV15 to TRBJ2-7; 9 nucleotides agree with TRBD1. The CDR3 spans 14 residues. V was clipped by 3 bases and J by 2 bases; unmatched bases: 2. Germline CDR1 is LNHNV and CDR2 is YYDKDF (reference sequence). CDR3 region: CATSRDRGTYEQYI. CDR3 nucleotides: TGTGCCACCAGCAGGGACAGGGGAACCTACGAGCAGTACATC.

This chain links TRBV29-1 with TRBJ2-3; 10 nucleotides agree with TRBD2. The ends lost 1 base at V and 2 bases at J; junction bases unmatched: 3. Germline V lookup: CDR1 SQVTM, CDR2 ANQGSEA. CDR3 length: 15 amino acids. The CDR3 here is CSVEGTSGFTDTQYF. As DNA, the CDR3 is TGCAGCGTTGAAGGGACTAGCGGTTTCACAGATACGCAGTATTTT.

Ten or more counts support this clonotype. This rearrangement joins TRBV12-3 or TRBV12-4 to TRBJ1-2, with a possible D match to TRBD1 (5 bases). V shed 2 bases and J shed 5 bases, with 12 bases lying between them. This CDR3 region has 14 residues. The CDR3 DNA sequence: TGTGCCAGCAGTTTACAGATTGGGGGTTATGGCTACACCTTC. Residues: CASSLQIGGYGYTF.

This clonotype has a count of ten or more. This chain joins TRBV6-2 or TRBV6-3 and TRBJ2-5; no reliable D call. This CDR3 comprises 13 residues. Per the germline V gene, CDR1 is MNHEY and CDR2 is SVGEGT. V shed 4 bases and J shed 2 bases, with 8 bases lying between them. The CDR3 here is CASSWSLQETQYF. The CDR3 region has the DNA TGTGCCAGCAGTTGGTCGCTACAAGAGACCCAGTACTTC.

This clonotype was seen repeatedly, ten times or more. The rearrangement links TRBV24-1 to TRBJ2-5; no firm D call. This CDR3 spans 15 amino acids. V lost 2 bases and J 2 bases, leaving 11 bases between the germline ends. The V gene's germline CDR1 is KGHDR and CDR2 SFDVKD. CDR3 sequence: CATSDSTAPQETQYF. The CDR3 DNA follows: TGTGCCACCAGTGATTCAACGGCGCCTCAAGAGACCCAGTACTTC.

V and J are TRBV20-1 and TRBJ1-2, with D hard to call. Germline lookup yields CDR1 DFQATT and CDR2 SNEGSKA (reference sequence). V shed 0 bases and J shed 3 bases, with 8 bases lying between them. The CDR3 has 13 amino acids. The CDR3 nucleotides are TGCAGTGCTAGAGATCGGAGATACTATGGCTACACCTTC. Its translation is CSARDRRYYGYTF.

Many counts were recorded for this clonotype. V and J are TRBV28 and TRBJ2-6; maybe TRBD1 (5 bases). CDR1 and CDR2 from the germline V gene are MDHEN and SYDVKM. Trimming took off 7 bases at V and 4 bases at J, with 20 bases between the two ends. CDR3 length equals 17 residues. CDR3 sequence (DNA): TGTGCCAGCACCTCCCCGGAAGGGGCGCAAGGGGCCAACGTCCTGACTTTC. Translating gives CASTSPEGAQGANVLTF.

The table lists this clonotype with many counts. The CDR3 loop reads CASRTERGTEAFF. The CDR3 DNA reads as TGCGCCAGCCGAACCGAACGGGGAACTGAAGCTTTCTTT. The chain combines TRBV10-2 with TRBJ1-1; D is uncertain. CDR3 length equals 13 residues. The germline gives CDR1 WSHSY, CDR2 SAAADI. V was clipped by 8 bases and J by 5 bases, with 15 bases between them.

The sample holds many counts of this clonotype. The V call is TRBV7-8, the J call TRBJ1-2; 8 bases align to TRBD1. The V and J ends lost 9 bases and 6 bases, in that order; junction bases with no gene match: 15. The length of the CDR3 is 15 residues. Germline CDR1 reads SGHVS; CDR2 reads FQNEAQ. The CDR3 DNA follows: TGTGCCAGTCGAATTACCGGGACAGGAACAAATGGCTACACCTTC. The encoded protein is CASRITGTGTNGYTF.

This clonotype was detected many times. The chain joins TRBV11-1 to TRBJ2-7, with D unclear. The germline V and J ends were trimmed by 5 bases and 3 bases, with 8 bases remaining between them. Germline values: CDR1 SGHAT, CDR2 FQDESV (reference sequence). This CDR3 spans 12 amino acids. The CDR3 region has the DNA TGTGCCAGCAGCCCCCAAGACTACGAGCAGTACTTC. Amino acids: CASSPQDYEQYF.

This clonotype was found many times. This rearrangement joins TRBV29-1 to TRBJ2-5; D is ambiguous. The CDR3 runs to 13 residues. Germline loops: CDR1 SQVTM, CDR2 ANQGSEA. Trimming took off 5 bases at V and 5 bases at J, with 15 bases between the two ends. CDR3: CSVKGHGLETQYF. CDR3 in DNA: TGCAGCGTTAAAGGGCATGGTTTGGAGACCCAGTACTTC.

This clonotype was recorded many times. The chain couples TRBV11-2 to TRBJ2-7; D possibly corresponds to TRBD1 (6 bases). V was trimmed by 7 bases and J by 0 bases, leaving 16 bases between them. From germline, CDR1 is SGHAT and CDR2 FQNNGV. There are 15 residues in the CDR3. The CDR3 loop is CASNTLQGRSYEQYF. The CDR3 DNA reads TGTGCCAGCAACACTTTACAGGGACGCTCCTACGAGCAGTACTTC.

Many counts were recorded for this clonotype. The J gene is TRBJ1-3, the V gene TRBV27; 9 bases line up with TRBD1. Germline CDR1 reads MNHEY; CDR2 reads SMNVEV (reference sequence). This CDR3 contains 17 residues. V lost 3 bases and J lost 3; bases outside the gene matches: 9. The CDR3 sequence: CASSFYRGRLNGNTIYF. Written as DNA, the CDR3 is TGTGCCAGCAGTTTTTACAGGGGGCGCCTAAATGGAAACACCATATATTTT.

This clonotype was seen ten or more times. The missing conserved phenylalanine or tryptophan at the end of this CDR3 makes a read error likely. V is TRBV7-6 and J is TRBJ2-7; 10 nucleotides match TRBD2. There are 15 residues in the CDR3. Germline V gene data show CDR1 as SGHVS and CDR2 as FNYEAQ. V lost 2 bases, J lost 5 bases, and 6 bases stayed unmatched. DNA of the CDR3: TGTGCCAGCAGCTTAAGGCTAGCGGGAGTCGACGAGCAGTACCTC. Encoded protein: CASSLRLAGVDEQYL.